This entry concerns a single T cell receptor beta chain. What it recognizes is unknown. Data came from immunoSEQ multiplex PCR; TCRdb stores just in-frame clones and leaves some out. The table has 25,000 to 35,000 clones, approximately 89% seen once. Indicated time point: cycle 4 day 1 (C4D1), after five to seven weeks of nivolumab. All patients relapsed after autologous stem cell transplantation, and brentuximab vedotin exposure varied. Researchers report purifying CD4+ T cells from thawed PBMCs by magnetic negative selection. This sample is drawn from a study of PD-1 blockade in classical Hodgkin lymphoma. Overall study results and limits: CD4+ TCR diversity, unlike CD8+, rose significantly by C4D1. Complete responders had baseline diversity similar to newly diagnosed patients. Possible causes of repertoire differences, disease activity or prior therapy, remain undefined.

The CDR3 extends over 16 amino acids. V lost 0 bases to trimming and J lost 5 bases, with 17 bases between them. CDR1 and CDR2 from the germline V gene are SGHNT and YYREEE (reference sequence). V is TRBV5-4 and J is TRBJ1-1; D perhaps matches TRBD1 (5 bases). The source was CD4+ T cells from blood, collected before the fourth cycle of nivolumab. This receptor was obtained from a human donor with classical Hodgkin lymphoma. The CDR3 DNA reads TGTGCCAGCAGCTTGGATCTAGGCAGGGCGGGGACTGAAGCTTTCTTT. Amino acids: CASSLDLGRAGTEAFF.